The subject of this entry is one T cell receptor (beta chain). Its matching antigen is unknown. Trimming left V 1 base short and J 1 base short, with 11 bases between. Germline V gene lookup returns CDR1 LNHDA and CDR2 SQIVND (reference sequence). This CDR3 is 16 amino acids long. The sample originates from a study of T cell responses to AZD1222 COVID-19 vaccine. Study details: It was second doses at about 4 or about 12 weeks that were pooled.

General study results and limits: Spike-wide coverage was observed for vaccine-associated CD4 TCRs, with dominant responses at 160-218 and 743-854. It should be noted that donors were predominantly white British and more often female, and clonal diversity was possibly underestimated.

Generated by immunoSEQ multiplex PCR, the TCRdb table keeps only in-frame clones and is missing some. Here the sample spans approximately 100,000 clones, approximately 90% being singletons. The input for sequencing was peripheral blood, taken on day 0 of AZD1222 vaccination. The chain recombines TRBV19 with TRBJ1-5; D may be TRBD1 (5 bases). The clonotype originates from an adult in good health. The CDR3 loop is CASSIVTGRSNQPQHF. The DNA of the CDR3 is TGTGCCAGTAGTATAGTAACGGGGCGAAGCAATCAGCCCCAGCATTTT.